The 5 T cell receptor beta chains presented below share a single source sample, sequenced in a study of T cell responses to AZD1222 COVID-19 vaccine. Produced via immunoSEQ multiplex PCR; TCRdb's table is partial and in-frame only. Found here are some 120,000 clones, 85% to 95% of them singletons; the top ten hold roughly 6.6%. The sample here was peripheral blood, taken on day 0 of AZD1222 vaccination. The receptors derive from an adult in good health.

The chain recombines TRBV4-2 with TRBJ1-1; D is uncertain. The germline V and J ends were trimmed by 1 base and 11 bases, with 11 bases remaining between them. From germline, CDR1 is LGHNA and CDR2 YNFKEQ. The CDR3 contains 12 residues. The CDR3, as DNA: TGTGCCAGCAGCCAAGGAGGAGACGAGGCTTTCTTT. This sequence encodes CASSQGGDEAFF.

This clone was observed a few times. The chain uses TRBV2 and TRBJ2-7, with a possible D match to TRBD1 (6 bases). Trimming cost V 7 bases and J 4 bases, with 14 bases left between them. Per germline, CDR1 SNHLY and CDR2 FYNNEI. This CDR3 spans 13 amino acids. The CDR3 spells CASTREQGYEQYF. CDR3 DNA: TGTGCCAGCACAAGGGAACAGGGTTACGAGCAGTACTTC.

The chain links TRBV7-9 to TRBJ2-7; TRBD2 matches at 9 bases. This CDR3 has 18 residues. J was trimmed by 2 bases and V by 4 bases; bases with no gene match: 15. CDR1 and CDR2 (germline): SEHNR, FQNEAQ (reference sequence). CDR3 protein: CASSSGTSPRMTPYEQYF. For the CDR3, the DNA is TGTGCCAGCAGCTCCGGGACTAGCCCTCGAATGACTCCCTACGAGCAGTACTTC.

The chain uses TRBV28 and TRBJ2-2, with D unresolved. The germline V gene encodes CDR1 MDHEN and CDR2 SYDVKM. This CDR3 region has 11 residues. V gave up 7 bases and J gave up 7 bases, with 7 bases separating them. The CDR3 reads CASTYYGELFF. The CDR3 region has the DNA TGTGCCAGCACGTACTACGGGGAGCTGTTTTTT.

The chain links TRBV25-1 to TRBJ1-1; TRBD1 matches at 7 bases. The J segment lost 4 bases and the V segment lost 3 bases, leaving 2 bases of the junction unmatched. The CDR3 runs to 13 residues. Germline assignment: CDR1 MGHDK and CDR2 SYGVNS. CDR3 DNA: TGTGCCAGCAGTGATCACAGGGGCACTGAAGCTTTCTTT. It yields the protein CASSDHRGTEAFF.